The 2 T cell receptor delta chains below all came from one sample that was sequenced in a study of γδ T cells in repeated Plasmodium falciparum infection. TCRdb reprocessed the multiplex PCR reads through CATT. The data show tens of thousands of delta-chain clones, around 1.7% seen once. Flow sorting of PBMC yielded separate Vgamma9/Vdelta2+ and Vdelta2-negative gammadelta T cell populations for bulk repertoire analysis. Sample: gamma-delta T cells from blood. Every receptor here comes from a pool of human donors (malaria-infected and uninfected, not separated).

This clone was seen a handful of times. The protein recorded in TCRdb matches a much larger clone and deviates from this DNA's translation at residue 5, suggesting a read error; the protein here is obtained by translating the DNA. This chain joins TRDV1 and TRDJ1; 9 bases agree with TRDD3. Germline CDR1 is TSWWSYY and CDR2 is QGS. The V and J ends lost 3 bases and 5 bases, in that order; junction bases with no gene match: 25. The CDR3 totals 21 residues. The CDR3 DNA is TGTGCTCTTGGGGACCTCATCCCTTTGGGACGCTGTACTGGGGGACCAGATAAACTCATCTTT. Translated: CALGDLIPLGRCTGGPDKLIF.

A few counts support this clone. The protein given by TCRdb reflects a much larger clone and differs at residue 10 from this DNA's translation, likely from a read error; the protein shown is the DNA's translation. This sequence joins TRDV1 and TRDJ1; D perhaps matches TRDD3 (10 bases). As TCRdb names no J gene, one was assigned here on the basis of a DNA match to germline. Germline V gene data show CDR1 as TSWWSYY and CDR2 as QGS. The CDR3 loop spans 24 amino acids. V lost 5 bases and J 0 bases, leaving 40 bases between the germline ends. The CDR3 DNA follows: TGTGCTCTTGGGACCCCTTCCTACGTGCCGTACTGGGGGATCCCTGTAACTTACACCGATAAACTCATCTTT. This translates into CALGTPSYVPYWGIPVTYTDKLIF.